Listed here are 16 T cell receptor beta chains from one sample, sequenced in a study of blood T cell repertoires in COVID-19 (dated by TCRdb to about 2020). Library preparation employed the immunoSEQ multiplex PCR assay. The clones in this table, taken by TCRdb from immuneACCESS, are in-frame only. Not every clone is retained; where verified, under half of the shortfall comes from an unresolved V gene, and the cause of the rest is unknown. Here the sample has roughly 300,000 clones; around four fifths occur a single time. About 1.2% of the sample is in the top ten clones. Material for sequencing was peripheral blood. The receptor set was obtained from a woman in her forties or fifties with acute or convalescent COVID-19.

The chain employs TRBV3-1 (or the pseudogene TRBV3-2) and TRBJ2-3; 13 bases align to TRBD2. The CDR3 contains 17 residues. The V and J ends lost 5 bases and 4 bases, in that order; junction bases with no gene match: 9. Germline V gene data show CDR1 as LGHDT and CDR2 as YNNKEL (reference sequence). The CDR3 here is CASSKGTGLAGSDTQYF. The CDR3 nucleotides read TGTGCCAGCAGCAAGGGGACGGGACTAGCGGGATCAGATACGCAGTATTTT.

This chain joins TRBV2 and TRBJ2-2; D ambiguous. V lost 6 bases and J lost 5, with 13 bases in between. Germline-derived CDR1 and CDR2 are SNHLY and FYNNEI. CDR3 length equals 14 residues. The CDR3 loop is CASRVQISTGELFF. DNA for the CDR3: TGTGCCAGCAGGGTACAGATTTCAACCGGGGAGCTGTTTTTT.

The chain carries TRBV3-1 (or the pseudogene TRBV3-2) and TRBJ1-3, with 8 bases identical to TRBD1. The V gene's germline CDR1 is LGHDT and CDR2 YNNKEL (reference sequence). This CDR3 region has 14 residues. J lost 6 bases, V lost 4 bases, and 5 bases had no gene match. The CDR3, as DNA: TGTGCCAGCAGCCTGCGGACAGGGCCAAACACCATATATTTT. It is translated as CASSLRTGPNTIYF.

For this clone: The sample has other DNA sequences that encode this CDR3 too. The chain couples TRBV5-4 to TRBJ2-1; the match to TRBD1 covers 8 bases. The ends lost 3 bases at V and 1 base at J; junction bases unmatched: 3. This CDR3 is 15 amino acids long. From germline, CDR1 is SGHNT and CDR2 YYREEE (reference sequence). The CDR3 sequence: CASSSDRGSYNEQFF. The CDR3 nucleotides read TGTGCCAGCAGCTCAGACAGGGGTTCCTACAATGAGCAGTTCTTC.

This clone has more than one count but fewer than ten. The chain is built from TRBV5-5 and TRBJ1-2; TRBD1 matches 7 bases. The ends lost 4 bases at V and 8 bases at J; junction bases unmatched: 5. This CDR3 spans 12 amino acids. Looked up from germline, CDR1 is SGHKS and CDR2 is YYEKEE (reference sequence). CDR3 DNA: TGTGCCAGCAGCACGATAGGGGGCGGCTACACCTTC. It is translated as CASSTIGGGYTF.

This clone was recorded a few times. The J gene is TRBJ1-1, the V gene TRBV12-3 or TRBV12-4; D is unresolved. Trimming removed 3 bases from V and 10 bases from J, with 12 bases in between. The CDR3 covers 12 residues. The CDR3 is CASSFGEIGAFF. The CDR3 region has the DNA TGTGCCAGCAGTTTCGGGGAGATTGGAGCTTTCTTT.

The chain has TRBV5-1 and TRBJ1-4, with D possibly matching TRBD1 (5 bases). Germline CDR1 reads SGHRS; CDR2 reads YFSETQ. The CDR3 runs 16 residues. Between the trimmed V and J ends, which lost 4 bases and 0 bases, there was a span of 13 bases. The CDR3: CASSLEYRTTNEKLFF. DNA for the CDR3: TGCGCCAGCAGCCTAGAATACAGGACAACTAATGAAAAACTGTTTTTT.

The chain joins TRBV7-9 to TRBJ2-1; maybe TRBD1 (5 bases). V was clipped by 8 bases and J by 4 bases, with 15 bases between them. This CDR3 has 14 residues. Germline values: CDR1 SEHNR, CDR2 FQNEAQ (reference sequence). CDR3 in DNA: TGTGCCAGCTTCAAGGCAGGGTCTTACAATGAGCAGTTCTTC. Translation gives CASFKAGSYNEQFF.

The CDR3 DNA reads as TGTGCCAGCAGCTTAGAGGGGGAGGGGACCCAGTACTTC. Encoded protein: CASSLEGEGTQYF. The rearrangement uses TRBV7-2 and TRBJ2-5, with a weak D call TRBD2 (7 bases). This CDR3 is built from 13 residues. Per the germline V gene, CDR1 is SGHTA and CDR2 is FQGNSA. Trimming pared 1 base from V and 7 bases from J, leaving 10 bases between.

For the CDR3, the DNA is TGTGCCAGCAGCTTACAAGCGGGAGTCGAGACCCAGTACTTC. It is translated as CASSLQAGVETQYF. This chain joins TRBV7-3 and TRBJ2-5; 8 bases line up with TRBD2. This CDR3 contains 14 residues. CDR1 is SGHTA and CDR2 is FQGTGA in the germline V gene. J lost 5 bases, V lost 2 bases, and 4 bases had no gene match.

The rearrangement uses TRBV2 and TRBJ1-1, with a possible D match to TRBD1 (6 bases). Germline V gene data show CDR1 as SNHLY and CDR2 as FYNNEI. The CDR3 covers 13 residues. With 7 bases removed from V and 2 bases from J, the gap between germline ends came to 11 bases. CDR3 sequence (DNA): TGTGCCAGCAAATTACAGGGAAACACTGAAGCTTTCTTT. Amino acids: CASKLQGNTEAFF.

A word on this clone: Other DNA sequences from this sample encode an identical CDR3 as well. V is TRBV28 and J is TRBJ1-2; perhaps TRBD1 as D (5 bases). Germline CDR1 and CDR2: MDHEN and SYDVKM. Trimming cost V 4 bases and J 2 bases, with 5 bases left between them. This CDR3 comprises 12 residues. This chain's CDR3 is CASSSGNYGYTF. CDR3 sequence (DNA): TGTGCCAGCAGTTCAGGGAACTATGGCTACACCTTC.

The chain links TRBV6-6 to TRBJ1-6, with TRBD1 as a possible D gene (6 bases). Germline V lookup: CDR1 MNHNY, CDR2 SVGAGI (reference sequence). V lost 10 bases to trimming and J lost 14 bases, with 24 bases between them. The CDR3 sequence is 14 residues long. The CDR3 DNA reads TGTGCCACTACCAACGCGGGGGGCGCGCAATCCCTCCACTTT. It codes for CATTNAGGAQSLHF.

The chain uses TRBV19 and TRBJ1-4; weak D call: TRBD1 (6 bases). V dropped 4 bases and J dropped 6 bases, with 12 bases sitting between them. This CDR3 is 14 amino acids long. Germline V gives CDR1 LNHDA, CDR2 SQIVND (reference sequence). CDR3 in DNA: TGTGCCAGTAGTACTCAGGGGCGAGATGAAAAACTGTTTTTT. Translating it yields CASSTQGRDEKLFF.

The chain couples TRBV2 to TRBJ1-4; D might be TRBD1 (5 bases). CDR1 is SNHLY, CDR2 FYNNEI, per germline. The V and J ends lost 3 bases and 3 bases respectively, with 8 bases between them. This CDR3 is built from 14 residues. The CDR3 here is CASSDAQANEKLFF. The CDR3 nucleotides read TGTGCCAGCAGTGATGCACAGGCTAATGAAAAACTGTTTTTT.

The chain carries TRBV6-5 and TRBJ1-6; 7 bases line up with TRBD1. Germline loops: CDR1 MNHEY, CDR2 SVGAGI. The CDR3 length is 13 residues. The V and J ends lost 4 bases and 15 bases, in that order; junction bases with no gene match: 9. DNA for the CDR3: TGTGCCAGCAGTTGGACAGGTTCGCTGGACCTCCACTTT. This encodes CASSWTGSLDLHF.